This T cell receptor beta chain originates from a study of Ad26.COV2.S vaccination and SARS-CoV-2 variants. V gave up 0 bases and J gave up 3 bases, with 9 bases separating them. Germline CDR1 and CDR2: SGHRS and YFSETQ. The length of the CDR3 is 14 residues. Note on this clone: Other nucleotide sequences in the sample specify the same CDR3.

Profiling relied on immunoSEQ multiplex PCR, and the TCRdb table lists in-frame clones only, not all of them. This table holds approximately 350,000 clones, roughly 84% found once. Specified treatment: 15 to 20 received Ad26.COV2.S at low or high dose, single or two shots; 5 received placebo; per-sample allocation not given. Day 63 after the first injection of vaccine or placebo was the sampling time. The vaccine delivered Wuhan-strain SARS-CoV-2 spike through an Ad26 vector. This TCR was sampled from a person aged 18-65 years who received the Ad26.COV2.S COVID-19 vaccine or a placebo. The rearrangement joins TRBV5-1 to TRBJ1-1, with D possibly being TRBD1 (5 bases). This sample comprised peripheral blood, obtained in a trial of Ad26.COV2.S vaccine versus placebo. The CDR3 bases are TGCGCCAGCAGCTTGGCCGGGGGGGACACTGAAGCTTTCTTT. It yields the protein CASSLAGGDTEAFF.